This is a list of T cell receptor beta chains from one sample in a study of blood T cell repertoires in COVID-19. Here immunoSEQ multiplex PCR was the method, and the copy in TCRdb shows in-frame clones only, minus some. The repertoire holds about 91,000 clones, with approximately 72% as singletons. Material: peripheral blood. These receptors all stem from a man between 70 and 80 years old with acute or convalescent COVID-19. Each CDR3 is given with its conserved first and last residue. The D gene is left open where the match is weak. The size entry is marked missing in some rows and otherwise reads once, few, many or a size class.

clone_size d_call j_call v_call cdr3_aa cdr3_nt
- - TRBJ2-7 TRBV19 CASRVTGTNEQYF TGTGCCAGTAGGGTGACAGGAACGAACGAGCAGTACTTC
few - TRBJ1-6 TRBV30 CAWSVPGSSYNSPLHF TGTGCCTGGAGTGTACCGGGGAGCTCCTATAATTCACCCCTCCACTTT
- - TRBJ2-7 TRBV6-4 CASSERQGSPYEQYF TGTGCCAGCAGTGAGCGGCAGGGGTCCCCCTACGAGCAGTACTTC
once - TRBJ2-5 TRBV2 CASSEGGETQYF TGTGCCAGCAGTGAGGGGGGAGAGACCCAGTACTTC
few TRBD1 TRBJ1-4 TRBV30 CAWNRDSGEKLFF TGTGCCTGGAATCGGGACAGTGGTGAAAAACTGTTTTTT
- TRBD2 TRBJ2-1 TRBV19 CASSMTSGRVGNEQFF TGTGCCAGTAGTATGACTAGCGGGAGGGTTGGCAATGAGCAGTTCTTC
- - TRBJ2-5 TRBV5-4 CASSPSIAEFEETQYF TGTGCCAGCAGCCCCTCGATCGCGGAGTTCGAAGAGACCCAGTACTTC
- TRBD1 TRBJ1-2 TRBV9 CASSVAGQGVNYGYTF TGTGCCAGCAGCGTAGCGGGACAGGGGGTTAACTATGGCTACACCTTC
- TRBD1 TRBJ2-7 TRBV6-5 CASSNRQGAAYEQYF TGTGCCAGCAGTAATCGACAGGGGGCGGCCTACGAGCAGTACTTC
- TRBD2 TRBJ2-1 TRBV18 CASSPEGLAGGNEQFF TGTGCCAGCTCACCCGAGGGACTAGCGGGAGGCAATGAGCAGTTCTTC
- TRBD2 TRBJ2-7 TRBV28 CASSFLDFTSVVYEQYF TGTGCCAGCAGTTTTCTTGATTTTACTAGCGTAGTCTACGAGCAGTACTTC
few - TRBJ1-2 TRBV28 CASSEGNYGYTF TGTGCCAGCAGTGAGGGTAACTATGGCTACACCTTC
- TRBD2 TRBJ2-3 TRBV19 CATKTSGSPADTQYF TGTGCCACTAAGACTAGCGGGAGCCCCGCAGATACGCAGTATTTT
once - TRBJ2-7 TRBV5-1 CASSLVGGYVGTYEQYF TGCGCCAGCAGCTTGGTAGGGGGTTACGTAGGAACCTACGAGCAGTACTTC
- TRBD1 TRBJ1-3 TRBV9 CASSPRQGANSGNTIYF TGTGCCAGCAGCCCACGGCAGGGGGCCAACTCTGGAAACACCATATATTTT
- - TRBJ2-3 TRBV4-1 CASSPLEADTQYF TGCGCCAGCAGCCCCCTGGAGGCGGATACGCAGTATTTT
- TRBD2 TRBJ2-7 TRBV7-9 CASSSPGGRADEQYF TGTGCCAGCAGTTCCCCCGGCGGGAGGGCTGACGAGCAGTACTTC
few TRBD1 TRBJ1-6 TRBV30 CAGQGGLGSPLHF TGTGCCGGACAGGGCGGTTTGGGGTCACCCCTCCACTTT
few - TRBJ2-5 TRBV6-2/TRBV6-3 CASSYWGVLETQYF TGTGCCAGCAGTTACTGGGGAGTTTTGGAGACCCAGTACTTC
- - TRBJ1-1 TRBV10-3 CAISASEGNTEAFF TGTGCCATCAGTGCGTCGGAGGGGAACACTGAAGCTTTCTTT
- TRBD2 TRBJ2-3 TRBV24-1 CATSDSGLALGTDTQYF TGTGCCACCAGTGACTCTGGACTAGCGCTGGGCACAGATACGCAGTATTTT
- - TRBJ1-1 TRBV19 CASRREMNTEAFF TGTGCCAGTAGGAGGGAGATGAACACTGAAGCTTTCTTT
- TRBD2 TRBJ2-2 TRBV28 CASSLGLTSGAGTGELFF TGTGCCAGCAGTTTAGGCCTAACTAGCGGGGCGGGCACCGGGGAGCTGTTTTTT
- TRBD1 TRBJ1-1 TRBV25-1 CASTLGTGGSEAFF TGTGCCAGCACCCTGGGGACAGGGGGCTCTGAAGCTTTCTTT
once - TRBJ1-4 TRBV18 CASSPRTGDEKLFF TGTGCCAGCTCACCCCGAACCGGAGATGAAAAACTGTTTTTT
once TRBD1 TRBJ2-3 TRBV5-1 CASSLSTQGFLDTQYF TGCGCCAGCAGCTTGTCCACACAGGGGTTCTTAGATACGCAGTATTTT
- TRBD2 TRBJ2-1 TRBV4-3 CASSQGGLAGYNEQFF TGCGCCAGCAGCCAGGGGGGACTAGCGGGATACAATGAGCAGTTCTTC
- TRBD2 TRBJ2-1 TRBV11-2 CASRRNSGFSYNEQFF TGTGCCAGCAGACGAAATAGCGGGTTCTCCTACAATGAGCAGTTCTTC
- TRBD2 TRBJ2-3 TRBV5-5 CASSPPVIGRIDTQYF TGTGCCAGCAGCCCGCCGGTGATCGGGAGGATAGATACGCAGTATTTT
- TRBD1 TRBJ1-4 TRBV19 CASRTGTGTEKLFF TGTGCCAGTCGCACCGGGACAGGGACCGAAAAACTGTTTTTT
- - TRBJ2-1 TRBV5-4 CASSQGGGGFRNEQFF TGTGCCAGCAGCCAAGGCGGTGGAGGGTTTCGCAATGAGCAGTTCTTC
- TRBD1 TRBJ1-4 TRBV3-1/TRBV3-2 CASSQDYRGEKLFF TGTGCCAGCAGCCAAGACTACAGGGGAGAAAAACTGTTTTTT
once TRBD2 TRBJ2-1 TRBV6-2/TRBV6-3 CASSGTSGRSSSYNEQFF TGTGCCAGCAGTGGGACTAGCGGGAGGTCTAGCTCCTACAATGAGCAGTTCTTC
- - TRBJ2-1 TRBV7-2 CASSLGPRGNEQFF TGTGCCAGCAGCTTAGGTCCTAGAGGCAATGAGCAGTTCTTC
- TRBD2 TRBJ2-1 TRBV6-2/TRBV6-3 CASSWTSGRGWFF TGTGCCAGCAGCTGGACTAGCGGGAGGGGGTGGTTCTTC